These T cell receptor beta chains were read from a single sample in a study of identical twins. TCRdb fed the 5' RACE reads into MiXCR, producing one record per CDR3 protein. The table lists some 1,600,000 distinct CDR3 sequences, around a third of them singletons. The sample was cord blood. The receptors were sampled from a newborn girl in good health. Each CDR3 is given with its conserved first and last residue. The order of the fields is clone size, J gene, D gene, V gene, CDR3 DNA, CDR3 protein. The D gene is left open where the match is weak. A clone size is listed for some rows: how often the clone was seen (once, few, many), or a class if it is expanded.

clone_size: .; j_call: TRBJ1-1; d_call: .; v_call: TRBV7-9; cdr3_nt: TGTGCCAGCAGCTTAGCACGGGCCCTAAACACTGAAGCTTTCTTT; cdr3_aa: CASSLARALNTEAFF
clone_size: .; j_call: TRBJ2-1; d_call: TRBD2; v_call: TRBV4-2; cdr3_nt: TGTGCCAGCAGCCAAGAGGCTAACGGGGGGGTCAGCAATGAGCAGTTCTTC; cdr3_aa: CASSQEANGGVSNEQFF
clone_size: few; j_call: TRBJ2-1; d_call: .; v_call: TRBV12-1; cdr3_nt: TGTGCCAGCAGCTGTGGGGACCCTTCAAAGGGGTACAATGAGCAGTTCTTC; cdr3_aa: CASSCGDPSKGYNEQFF
clone_size: few; j_call: TRBJ2-4; d_call: .; v_call: TRBV5-4; cdr3_nt: TGTGCCAGCAGCCGGGACGGGGGTCCGAAAAACATTCAGTACTTC; cdr3_aa: CASSRDGGPKNIQYF
clone_size: few; j_call: TRBJ1-1; d_call: .; v_call: TRBV20-1; cdr3_nt: TGCAGTGCTATACGGGGAGGTACTGAAGCTTTCTTT; cdr3_aa: CSAIRGGTEAFF
clone_size: .; j_call: TRBJ1-5; d_call: .; v_call: TRBV6-1; cdr3_nt: TGTGCCAGCAGTGTTAGGACCTACAATCAGCCCCAGCATTTT; cdr3_aa: CASSVRTYNQPQHF
clone_size: once; j_call: TRBJ2-5; d_call: TRBD1; v_call: TRBV25-1; cdr3_nt: TGTGCCAGCAGTGGGGGGACAGGGATCGAACAGTACTTC; cdr3_aa: CASSGGTGIEQYF
clone_size: once; j_call: TRBJ1-2; d_call: .; v_call: TRBV20-1; cdr3_nt: TGCAGTGCTAGAGATGGGGCCGGCCCCTCATATGGCTACACCTTC; cdr3_aa: CSARDGAGPSYGYTF
clone_size: .; j_call: TRBJ1-2; d_call: .; v_call: TRBV20-1; cdr3_nt: TGCATGGGCGATAGGAAAGGAACTAACTATGGCTACACCTTC; cdr3_aa: CMGDRKGTNYGYTF
clone_size: .; j_call: TRBJ2-3; d_call: TRBD2; v_call: TRBV4-2; cdr3_nt: TGTGCCAGCAGCCGTGCTAGCGGGGTGACAGATACGCCGTATTTT; cdr3_aa: CASSRASGVTDTPYF
clone_size: .; j_call: TRBJ2-7; d_call: .; v_call: TRBV7-9; cdr3_nt: TGTGCCAGCAGCTTATCAGCCCCCCAGGTCTTGGAGCAGTACTTC; cdr3_aa: CASSLSAPQVLEQYF
clone_size: .; j_call: TRBJ1-6; d_call: .; v_call: TRBV9; cdr3_nt: TGTGCCAGCAGCGTTACAGATAATTCACCCCTCCACTTT; cdr3_aa: CASSVTDNSPLHF
clone_size: .; j_call: TRBJ1-2; d_call: .; v_call: TRBV20-1; cdr3_nt: TGCAGTGCTGGTGGGGGTAACTATGGCTACACCTTC; cdr3_aa: CSAGGGNYGYTF
clone_size: .; j_call: TRBJ2-7; d_call: .; v_call: TRBV4-2; cdr3_nt: TGTGCCAGCAGCCAAGACTCAACTACCTACTACGAGCAGTACTTC; cdr3_aa: CASSQDSTTYYEQYF
clone_size: few; j_call: TRBJ2-7; d_call: .; v_call: TRBV6-1; cdr3_nt: TGTGCCAGCAGGAAGGACGGAGGAATTCGGGTATACGAGCAGTACTTC; cdr3_aa: CASRKDGGIRVYEQYF
clone_size: once; j_call: TRBJ2-5; d_call: TRBD2; v_call: TRBV20-1; cdr3_nt: TGCAGTGCCAGAGGACTAGCAGGTCCCCAAGAGACCCAGTACTTC; cdr3_aa: CSARGLAGPQETQYF
clone_size: .; j_call: TRBJ2-1; d_call: TRBD2; v_call: TRBV7-2; cdr3_nt: TGTGCCAGCAGGATAGTGGGCGGGGGGACCTACAATGAGCAGTTCTTC; cdr3_aa: CASRIVGGGTYNEQFF
clone_size: .; j_call: TRBJ2-3; d_call: .; v_call: TRBV4-1; cdr3_nt: TGCGCCAGCAGCCAAGGGCCCACCCTTACAGATACGCAGTATTTT; cdr3_aa: CASSQGPTLTDTQYF
clone_size: .; j_call: TRBJ2-7; d_call: .; v_call: TRBV6-1; cdr3_nt: TGTGCCAGCAGCCCGGGCCAGGGGAATGTTTACGAGCAGTACTTC; cdr3_aa: CASSPGQGNVYEQYF
clone_size: many; j_call: TRBJ1-2; d_call: .; v_call: TRBV29-1; cdr3_nt: TGCAGCGTTGAGGGGGCACAGGAACCCTATGGCTACACCTTC; cdr3_aa: CSVEGAQEPYGYTF
clone_size: once; j_call: TRBJ1-5; d_call: .; v_call: TRBV6-1; cdr3_nt: TGTGCCAGCAGTGAAGCCGACAGGCGTAGCAATCAGCCCCAGCATTTT; cdr3_aa: CASSEADRRSNQPQHF
clone_size: .; j_call: TRBJ2-4; d_call: .; v_call: TRBV6-5; cdr3_nt: TGTGCCAGCAGCCCACAGAGGAATGAGCAGTACTTC; cdr3_aa: CASSPQRNEQYF
clone_size: .; j_call: TRBJ1-2; d_call: .; v_call: TRBV24-1; cdr3_nt: TGTACCACCAGTGATCCCGCGGGCCCAAACTATGGCTACACCTTC; cdr3_aa: CTTSDPAGPNYGYTF
clone_size: .; j_call: TRBJ2-1; d_call: .; v_call: TRBV5-1; cdr3_nt: TGCGCCAGCAGCTTGACTAGTAAATCCTACAATGAGCAGTTCTTC; cdr3_aa: CASSLTSKSYNEQFF
clone_size: few; j_call: TRBJ2-3; d_call: TRBD2; v_call: TRBV5-1; cdr3_nt: TGCGCCAGCAGCTCCCTCCTCGGGGGGGGCACAGATACGCAGTATTTT; cdr3_aa: CASSSLLGGGTDTQYF
clone_size: .; j_call: TRBJ1-6; d_call: TRBD1; v_call: TRBV3-1; cdr3_nt: TGTGCCAGCAGCCCAACGGGACAGGACTATTCACCCCCCCACTTT; cdr3_aa: CASSPTGQDYSPPHF
clone_size: .; j_call: TRBJ2-7; d_call: TRBD1; v_call: TRBV30; cdr3_nt: TGTGCCTGGAGGGATGACAGGGGGCCCTACGAGCAGTACTTC; cdr3_aa: CAWRDDRGPYEQYF
clone_size: .; j_call: TRBJ1-5; d_call: TRBD1; v_call: TRBV11-2; cdr3_nt: TGTGCCAGCAGCCGCGGGACAGCTCAAAATCAGCCCCAGCATTTT; cdr3_aa: CASSRGTAQNQPQHF
clone_size: .; j_call: TRBJ2-1; d_call: .; v_call: TRBV4-1; cdr3_nt: TGCGCCAGCAGCCAAGGACTAACTTACAATGAGCAGTTCTTC; cdr3_aa: CASSQGLTYNEQFF
clone_size: .; j_call: TRBJ2-7; d_call: TRBD1; v_call: TRBV5-1; cdr3_nt: TGCGCCAGCAGCTCGTTTTCAGGGGGAGTCTACGAGCAGTACTTC; cdr3_aa: CASSSFSGGVYEQYF
clone_size: .; j_call: TRBJ2-2; d_call: .; v_call: TRBV10-3; cdr3_nt: TGTGAGGCAGTGAACACCGGGGAGCTGTTTTTT; cdr3_aa: CEAVNTGELFF
clone_size: .; j_call: TRBJ2-3; d_call: .; v_call: TRBV21-1; cdr3_nt: TGTGCCAGCAGCTTGGGGCGGGACAAGTTGTATTTT; cdr3_aa: CASSLGRDKLYF
clone_size: .; j_call: TRBJ2-1; d_call: .; v_call: TRBV3-1; cdr3_nt: TGTGCCAGCAGCCAAGGCAGGCAGCGGGCAAACTCCTACAATGAGCAGTTCTTC; cdr3_aa: CASSQGRQRANSYNEQFF
clone_size: once; j_call: TRBJ1-5; d_call: .; v_call: TRBV30; cdr3_nt: TGTGCCTGGGACCCCGGGCCTTATAGCAATCAGCCCCAGCATTTT; cdr3_aa: CAWDPGPYSNQPQHF
clone_size: few; j_call: TRBJ1-5; d_call: TRBD1; v_call: TRBV12-3/TRBV12-4; cdr3_nt: TGTGCCAGCAGCCCGACAGGGAACAATCAGCCCCAGCATTTT; cdr3_aa: CASSPTGNNQPQHF
clone_size: many; j_call: TRBJ2-1; d_call: .; v_call: TRBV24-1; cdr3_nt: TGTGCCACCAGTGGACTAGAACACAATGAGCAGTTCTTC; cdr3_aa: CATSGLEHNEQFF
clone_size: .; j_call: TRBJ2-3; d_call: TRBD2; v_call: TRBV12-3/TRBV12-4; cdr3_nt: TGTGCCAGCAGTTTATATAGCGGGGGGGCAGATACGCAGTATTTT; cdr3_aa: CASSLYSGGADTQYF
clone_size: .; j_call: TRBJ2-1; d_call: TRBD1; v_call: TRBV24-1; cdr3_nt: TGTGCCACCAGTGATTTGTCGGGACAGGGGGCCAATGAGCAGTTCTTC; cdr3_aa: CATSDLSGQGANEQFF
clone_size: .; j_call: TRBJ2-2; d_call: .; v_call: TRBV2; cdr3_nt: TGTGCCAGCACCACGACGGGGCCGAACACCGGGGAGCTGTTTTTT; cdr3_aa: CASTTTGPNTGELFF
clone_size: many; j_call: TRBJ2-1; d_call: .; v_call: TRBV14; cdr3_nt: TGTGCCAGCAGCCAAGATGGAGAACAGGGCGGAATCAATGAGCAGTTCTTC; cdr3_aa: CASSQDGEQGGINEQFF
clone_size: .; j_call: TRBJ2-3; d_call: .; v_call: TRBV20-1; cdr3_nt: TGCAGCCCACTCACAGATACGCAGTATTTT; cdr3_aa: CSPLTDTQYF
clone_size: .; j_call: TRBJ1-2; d_call: .; v_call: TRBV25-1; cdr3_nt: TGTGCCAGCAGTCGGGGGGGCAACAGCCGGGGCTACACCTTC; cdr3_aa: CASSRGGNSRGYTF
clone_size: .; j_call: TRBJ2-1; d_call: .; v_call: TRBV20-1; cdr3_nt: TGCAGTGCACGTGCCCTTCTGGATGAGCAGTTCTTC; cdr3_aa: CSARALLDEQFF
clone_size: few; j_call: TRBJ2-2; d_call: .; v_call: TRBV10-3; cdr3_nt: TGTGCCATCAACGGAGCGGGTCTAAACACCGGGGAGCTGTTTTTT; cdr3_aa: CAINGAGLNTGELFF
clone_size: .; j_call: TRBJ2-3; d_call: .; v_call: TRBV4-2; cdr3_nt: TGTGCCAGCAGCCAAGATGAATTCGGGAGAGATACGCAGTATTTT; cdr3_aa: CASSQDEFGRDTQYF
clone_size: .; j_call: TRBJ2-3; d_call: .; v_call: TRBV20-1; cdr3_nt: TGCAGTGCAACTCCGGGACCCAGCACAGATACGCAGTATTTT; cdr3_aa: CSATPGPSTDTQYF